The 10 T cell receptor beta chains reported below all come from one sample, sequenced in a study of T-cell memory formation after mild COVID-19. A single record per CDR3 protein comes from TCRdb applying MiXCR to the 5' RACE reads. The sample holds about 350,000 distinct CDR3 sequences, approximately 14% seen once. The sequenced material came from PBMCs or a T cell subset sorted from them (not recorded which). Every receptor here comes from a man aged 18 to 30 who had mild COVID-19 (a few samples of this study predate the infection). Cell type and time point are not known.

This clonotype was seen only a few times. This sequence joins TRBV24-1 and TRBJ2-1; D perhaps matches TRBD1 (6 bases). Germline-derived CDR1 and CDR2 are KGHDR and SFDVKD. V was cut by 10 bases and J by 3 bases, with 9 bases left in between. This CDR3 region has 12 residues. CDR3 bases: TGTGCCACTCAGACAGGCTACAATGAGCAGTTCTTC. It translates to CATQTGYNEQFF.

This clonotype has only a few counts. V is TRBV5-6 and J is TRBJ1-2, with TRBD1 matching 9 bases. This CDR3 spans 14 amino acids. Losses at the gene ends were 4 bases for V and 8 bases for J; bases not matched to a gene: 9. Germline V gene data show CDR1 as SGHDT and CDR2 as YYEEEE. DNA for the CDR3: TGTGCCAGCAGCCACAACAGGGGGCAGAGCGGCTACACCTTC. This gives the protein CASSHNRGQSGYTF.

This clonotype has a count of ten or more. In nucleotides, the CDR3 is TGTGCCAGCAGTCCGACAGCGAGAGCCTACGAGCAGTACTTC. This codes for CASSPTARAYEQYF. The chain joins TRBV27 to TRBJ2-7; D is perhaps TRBD1 (5 bases). This CDR3 has 14 amino acids. CDR1 and CDR2 (germline): MNHEY, SMNVEV (reference sequence). Trimming cost V 5 bases and J 2 bases, with 13 bases left between them.

This clonotype was counted a few times. This chain connects TRBV5-1 to TRBJ2-3; the match to TRBD1 covers 7 bases. Trimming took 4 bases from V and 3 from J; bases not matched to a gene: 8. This CDR3 is 15 amino acids long. Germline CDR1 and CDR2: SGHRS and YFSETQ. CDR3 sequence reads: CASSAGQEGTDTQYF. The CDR3 nucleotides read TGCGCCAGCAGCGCCGGACAGGAAGGGACAGATACGCAGTATTTT.

This clonotype was seen only a few times. The V call is TRBV20-1, the J call TRBJ2-5, with 15 nucleotides matching TRBD2. Germline V CDR1 and CDR2: DFQATT, SNEGSKA (reference sequence). The CDR3 loop spans 17 amino acids. The V and J ends lost 1 base and 0 bases, in that order; junction bases with no gene match: 3. CDR3 nucleotide sequence: TGCAGTGCTAGAGGGACTAGCGGGGGGGCGTACCAAGAGACCCAGTACTTC. Protein: CSARGTSGGAYQETQYF.

This sequence joins TRBV6-5 and TRBJ2-5; tentative D call: TRBD2 (5 bases). Germline V gives CDR1 MNHEY, CDR2 SVGAGI. The CDR3 covers 17 residues. The germline V and J ends were trimmed by 0 bases and 4 bases, with 18 bases remaining between them. DNA for the CDR3: TGTGCCAGCAGTTACTCGAGTGGTTCGGGGAATCGAGAGACCCAGTACTTC. Amino acid sequence: CASSYSSGSGNRETQYF.

The CDR3 here is CASSGLAVNNEQFF. For the CDR3, the DNA is TGTGCCAGCAGTGGACTAGCGGTGAACAATGAGCAGTTCTTC. The chain joins TRBV27 to TRBJ2-1; 10 bases line up with TRBD2. Germline assignment: CDR1 MNHEY and CDR2 SMNVEV (reference sequence). The V segment lost 5 bases and the J segment 5 bases; nucleotides outside the gene matches: 3. The CDR3 runs 14 residues.

The chain couples TRBV5-6 to TRBJ2-5; D possibly corresponds to TRBD2 (5 bases). The germline V and J ends were trimmed by 7 bases and 5 bases, with 18 bases remaining between them. This CDR3 region has 14 residues. From germline, CDR1 is SGHDT and CDR2 YYEEEE. Here the CDR3 reads CASHLRGLVETQYF. In nucleotides, the CDR3 is TGTGCCAGCCACCTGAGAGGGCTGGTGGAGACCCAGTACTTC.

The rearrangement joins TRBV29-1 to TRBJ2-7; TRBD1 matches 7 bases. The CDR3 consists of 13 residues. Germline-derived CDR1 and CDR2 are SQVTM and ANQGSEA. The J segment lost 3 bases and the V segment lost 5 bases, leaving 7 bases of the junction unmatched. CDR3 bases: TGCAGCGTTCGGCCACAGGGGAACTACGAGCAGTACTTC. It yields the protein CSVRPQGNYEQYF.

Regarding this clonotype: This could be a read error, since a much larger clone is one nucleotide away. The chain joins TRBV7-9 to TRBJ2-1, with a possible D match to TRBD1 (5 bases). Germline V gene data show CDR1 as SEHNR and CDR2 as FQNEAQ (reference sequence). Trimming took off 1 base at V and 8 bases at J, with 21 bases between the two ends. This CDR3 spans 17 amino acids. The CDR3: CASSLDRTLGRAYEQFF. CDR3 sequence (DNA): TGTGCCAGCAGCTTAGACCGGACGTTGGGGCGAGCCTATGAGCAGTTCTTC.